This T cell receptor beta chain came from a study of shared clonotypes between healthy human individuals. The V and J ends lost 0 bases and 6 bases respectively, with 14 bases between them. Germline CDR1 reads SGHRS; CDR2 reads YFSETQ. The CDR3 contains 15 residues. TCRdb keeps only in-frame clones here, not all; method: immunoSEQ multiplex PCR. The sample has roughly 1,800,000 clones, roughly 94% seen once; the top ten hold more than 0.9%. In the case of this clone: Its antigen is unknown.

Study-wide results and limits: It was the non-shared clonotypes that had lower generation probabilities than clonotypes shared by all four donors.

CD45RO-negative, CCR7-positively selected cells formed the naive CD8 fraction, excluding terminally differentiated effector memory CD45RA+ cells. The sequence was obtained from a man aged 18 to 30 in good health. The specimen sequenced was naive CD8+ T cells sorted from blood. J is TRBJ2-3 and V is TRBV5-1; maybe TRBD1 (5 bases). CDR3 in DNA: TGCGCCAGCAGCTTGGTTCCCGACAGACTGGATACGCAGTATTTT. This codes for CASSLVPDRLDTQYF.